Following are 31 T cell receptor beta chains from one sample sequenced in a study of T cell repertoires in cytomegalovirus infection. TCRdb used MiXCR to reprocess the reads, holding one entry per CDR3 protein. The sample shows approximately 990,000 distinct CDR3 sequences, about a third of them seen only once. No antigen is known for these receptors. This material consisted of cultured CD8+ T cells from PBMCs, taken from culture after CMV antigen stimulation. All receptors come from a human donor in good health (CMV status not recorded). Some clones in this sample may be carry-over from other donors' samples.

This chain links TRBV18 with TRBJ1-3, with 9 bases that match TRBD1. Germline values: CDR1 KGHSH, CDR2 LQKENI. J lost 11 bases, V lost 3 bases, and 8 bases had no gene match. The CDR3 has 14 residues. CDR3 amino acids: CASSPVGTGSAIYF. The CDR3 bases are TGTGCCAGCTCACCCGTCGGGACAGGGAGCGCCATATATTTT.

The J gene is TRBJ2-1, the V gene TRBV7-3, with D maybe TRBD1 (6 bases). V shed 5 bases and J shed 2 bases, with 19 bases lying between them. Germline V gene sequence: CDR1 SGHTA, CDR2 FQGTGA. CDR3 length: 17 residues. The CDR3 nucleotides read TGTGCCAGCAGCACAGACTCTGGACAGCCGGCCTACAATGAGCAGTTCTTC. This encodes CASSTDSGQPAYNEQFF.

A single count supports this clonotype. The CDR3 nucleotides read TGTGCTAGTGGTTTGCCTCACTACCGGGACAGGAACACTGAAGCTTTCTTT. Translation: CASGLPHYRDRNTEAFF. The rearrangement uses TRBV12-5 and TRBJ1-1; 7 bases map to TRBD1. The CDR3 is made up of 17 amino acids. Germline V gene lookup returns CDR1 LGHNT and CDR2 FRNRAP. Losses at the gene ends were 2 bases for V and 1 base for J; bases not matched to a gene: 10.

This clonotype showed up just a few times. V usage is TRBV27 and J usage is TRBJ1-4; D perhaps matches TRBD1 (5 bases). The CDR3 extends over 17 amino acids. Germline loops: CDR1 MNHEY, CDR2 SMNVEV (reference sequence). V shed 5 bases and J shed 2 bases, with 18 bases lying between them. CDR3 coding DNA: TGTGCCAGCAGTCTCGGTACCGGGGGTCGGACTAATGAAAAACTGTTTTTT. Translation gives CASSLGTGGRTNEKLFF.

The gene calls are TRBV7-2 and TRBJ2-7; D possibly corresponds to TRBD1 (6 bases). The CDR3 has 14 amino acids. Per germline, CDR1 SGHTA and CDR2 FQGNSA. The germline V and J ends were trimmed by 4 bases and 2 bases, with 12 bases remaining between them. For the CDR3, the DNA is TGTGCCAGCAGCTCTCGACAGGAACCCTACGAGCAGTACTTC. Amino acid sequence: CASSSRQEPYEQYF.

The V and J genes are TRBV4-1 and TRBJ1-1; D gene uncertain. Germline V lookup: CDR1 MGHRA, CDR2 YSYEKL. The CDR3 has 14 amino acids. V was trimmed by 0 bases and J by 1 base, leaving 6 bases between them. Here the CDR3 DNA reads TGCGCCAGCAGCCAAGATCAAGAGAACACTGAAGCTTTCTTT. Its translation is CASSQDQENTEAFF.

CDR3 region: CASNFPGGSGNTIYF. The CDR3 DNA reads as TGTGCCAGCAATTTCCCAGGGGGCTCTGGAAACACCATATATTTT. This rearrangement joins TRBV5-6 to TRBJ1-3; 7 bases align to TRBD1. CDR1 and CDR2 from the germline V gene are SGHDT and YYEEEE. CDR3 length: 15 amino acids. Trimming cost V 6 bases and J 0 bases; bases outside gene matches: 6.

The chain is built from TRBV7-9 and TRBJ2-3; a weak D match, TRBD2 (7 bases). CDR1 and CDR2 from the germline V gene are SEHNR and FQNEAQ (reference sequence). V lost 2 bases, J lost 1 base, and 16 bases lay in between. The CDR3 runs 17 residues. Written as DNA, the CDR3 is TGTGCCAGCAGCTTATTCGGGGGGCCCACCGGCACAGATACGCAGTATTTT. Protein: CASSLFGGPTGTDTQYF. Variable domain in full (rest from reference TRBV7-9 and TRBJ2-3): DTGVSQNPRHKITKRGQNVTFRCDPISEHNRLYWYRQTLGQGPEFLTYFQNEAQLEKSRLLSDRFSAERPKGSFSTLEIQRTEQGDSAMYLCASSLFGGPTGTDTQYFGPGTRLTVL.

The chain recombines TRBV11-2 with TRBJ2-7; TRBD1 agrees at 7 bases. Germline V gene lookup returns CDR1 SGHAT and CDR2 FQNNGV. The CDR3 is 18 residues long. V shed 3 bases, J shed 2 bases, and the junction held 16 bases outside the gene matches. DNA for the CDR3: TGTGCCAGCAGCTTGTTGCGGGTCACGACAGGGTCAACCTACGAGCAGTACTTC. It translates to CASSLLRVTTGSTYEQYF.

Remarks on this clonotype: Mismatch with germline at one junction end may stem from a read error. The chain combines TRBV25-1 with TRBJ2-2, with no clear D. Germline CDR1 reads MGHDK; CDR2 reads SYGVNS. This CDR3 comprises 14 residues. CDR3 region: CVSTSLPNTGELFF. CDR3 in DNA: TGTGTCAGCACCTCCCTCCCGAACACCGGGGAGCTGTTTTTT.

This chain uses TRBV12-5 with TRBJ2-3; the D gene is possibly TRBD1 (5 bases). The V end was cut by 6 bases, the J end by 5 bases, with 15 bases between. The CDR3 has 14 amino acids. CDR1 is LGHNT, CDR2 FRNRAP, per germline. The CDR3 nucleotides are TGTGCTAGTGGAGGACAAACCACAATAGATACGCAGTATTTT. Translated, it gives CASGGQTTIDTQYF.

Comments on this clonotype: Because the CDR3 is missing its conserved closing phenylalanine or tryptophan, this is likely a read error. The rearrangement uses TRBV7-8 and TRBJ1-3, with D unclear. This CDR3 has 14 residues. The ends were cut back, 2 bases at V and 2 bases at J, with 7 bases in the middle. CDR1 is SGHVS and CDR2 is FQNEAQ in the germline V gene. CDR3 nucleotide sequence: TGTGCCAGCAGCTTAACCCGGGCTGGAAACACCATATATTCT. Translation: CASSLTRAGNTIYS.

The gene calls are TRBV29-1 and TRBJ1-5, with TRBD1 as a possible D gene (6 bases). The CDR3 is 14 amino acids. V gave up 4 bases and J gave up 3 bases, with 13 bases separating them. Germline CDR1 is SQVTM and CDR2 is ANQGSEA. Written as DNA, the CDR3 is TGCAGCGTTGGTAGTCCAGGGGCCAATCAGCCCCAGCATTTT. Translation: CSVGSPGANQPQHF.

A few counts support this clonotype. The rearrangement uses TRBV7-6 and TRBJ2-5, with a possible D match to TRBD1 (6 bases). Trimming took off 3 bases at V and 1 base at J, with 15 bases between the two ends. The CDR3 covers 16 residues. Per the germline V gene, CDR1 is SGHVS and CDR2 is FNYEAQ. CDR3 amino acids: CASSLGASSSQETQYF. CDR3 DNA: TGTGCCAGCAGCTTGGGGGCTAGTAGTTCCCAAGAGACCCAGTACTTC.

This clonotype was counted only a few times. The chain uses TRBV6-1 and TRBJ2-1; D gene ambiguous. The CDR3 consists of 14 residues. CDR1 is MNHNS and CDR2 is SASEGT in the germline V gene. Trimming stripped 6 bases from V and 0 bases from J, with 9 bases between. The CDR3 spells CASRIFSSYNEQFF. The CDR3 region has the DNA TGTGCCAGCAGAATCTTTAGCTCCTACAATGAGCAGTTCTTC.

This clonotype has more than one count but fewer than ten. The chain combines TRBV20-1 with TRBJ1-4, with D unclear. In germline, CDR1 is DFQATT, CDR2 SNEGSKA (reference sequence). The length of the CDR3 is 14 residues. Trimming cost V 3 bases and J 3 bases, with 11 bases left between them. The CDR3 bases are TGCAGTGCTAGGTCGAGAAATTCTAATGAAAAACTGTTTTTT. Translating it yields CSARSRNSNEKLFF.

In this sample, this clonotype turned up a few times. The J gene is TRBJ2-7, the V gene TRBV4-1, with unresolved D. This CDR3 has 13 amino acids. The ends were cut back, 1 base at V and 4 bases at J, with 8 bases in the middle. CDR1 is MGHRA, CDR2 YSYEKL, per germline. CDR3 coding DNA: TGCGCCAGCAGCCAAGTCAGGAGTTACGAGCAGTACTTC. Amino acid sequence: CASSQVRSYEQYF.

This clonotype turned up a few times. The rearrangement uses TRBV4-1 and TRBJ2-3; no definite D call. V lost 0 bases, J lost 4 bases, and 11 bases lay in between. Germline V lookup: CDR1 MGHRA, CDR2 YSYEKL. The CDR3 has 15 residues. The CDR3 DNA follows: TGCGCCAGCAGCCAAGATGGTACCGAATCAGATACGCAGTATTTT. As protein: CASSQDGTESDTQYF.

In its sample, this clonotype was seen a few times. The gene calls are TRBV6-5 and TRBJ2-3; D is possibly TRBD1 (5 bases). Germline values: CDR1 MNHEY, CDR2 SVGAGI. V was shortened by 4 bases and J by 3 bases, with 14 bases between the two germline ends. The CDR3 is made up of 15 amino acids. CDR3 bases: TGTGCCAGCAGTTTCCTCGCTAGGGGTACAGATACGCAGTATTTT. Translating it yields CASSFLARGTDTQYF.

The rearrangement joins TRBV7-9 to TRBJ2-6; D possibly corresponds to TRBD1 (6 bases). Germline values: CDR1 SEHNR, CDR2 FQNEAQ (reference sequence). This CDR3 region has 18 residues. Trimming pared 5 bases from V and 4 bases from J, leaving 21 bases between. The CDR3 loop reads CASSAPTANRVGANVLTF. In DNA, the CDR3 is TGTGCCAGCAGCGCCCCCACGGCTAACAGGGTCGGGGCCAACGTCCTGACTTTC.

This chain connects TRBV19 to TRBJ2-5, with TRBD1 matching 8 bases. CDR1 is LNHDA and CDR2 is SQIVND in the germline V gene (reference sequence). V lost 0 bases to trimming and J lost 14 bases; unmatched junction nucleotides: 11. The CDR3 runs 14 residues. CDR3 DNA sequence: TGTGCCAGTAGTATAGACATCGGACAGGGATTGCCCTACTTC. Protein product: CASSIDIGQGLPYF.

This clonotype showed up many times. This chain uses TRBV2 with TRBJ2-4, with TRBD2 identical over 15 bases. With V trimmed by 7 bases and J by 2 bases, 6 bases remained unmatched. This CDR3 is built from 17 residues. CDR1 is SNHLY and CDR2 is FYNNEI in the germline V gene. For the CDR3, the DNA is TGTGCCAGCACCGGACTAGCGGGGGGGCCATCCAAAAACATTCAGTACTTC. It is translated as CASTGLAGGPSKNIQYF.

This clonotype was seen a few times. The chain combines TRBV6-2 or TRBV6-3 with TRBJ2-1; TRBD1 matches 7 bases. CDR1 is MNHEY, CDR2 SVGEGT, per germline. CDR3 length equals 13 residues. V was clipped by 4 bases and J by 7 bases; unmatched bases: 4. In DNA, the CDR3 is TGTGCCAGCAGTTCCGACAGGGCTAATGAGCAGTTCTTC. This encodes CASSSDRANEQFF.

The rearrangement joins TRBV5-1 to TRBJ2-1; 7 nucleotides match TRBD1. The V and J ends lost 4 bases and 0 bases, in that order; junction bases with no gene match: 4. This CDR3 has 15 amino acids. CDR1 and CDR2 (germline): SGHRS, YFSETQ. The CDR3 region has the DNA TGCGCCAGCAGCGCCGGGACAGTCTCCTACAATGAGCAGTTCTTC. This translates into CASSAGTVSYNEQFF.

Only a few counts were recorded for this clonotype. CDR3 loop: CASSFGTSSAYEQYF. The CDR3 DNA follows: TGTGCCAGCAGCTTTGGCACCTCTTCGGCCTACGAGCAGTACTTC. J is TRBJ2-7 and V is TRBV7-6; D gene uncertain. CDR3 length equals 15 residues. V dropped 3 bases and J dropped 2 bases, with 14 bases sitting between them. Per germline, CDR1 SGHVS and CDR2 FNYEAQ.

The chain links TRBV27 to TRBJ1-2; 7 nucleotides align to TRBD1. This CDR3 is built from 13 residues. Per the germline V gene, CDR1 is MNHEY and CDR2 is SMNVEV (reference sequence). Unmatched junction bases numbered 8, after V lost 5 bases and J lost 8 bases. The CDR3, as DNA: TGTGCCAGCAGTATCGGAGGGGGCGACGGCTACACCTTC. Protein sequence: CASSIGGGDGYTF.

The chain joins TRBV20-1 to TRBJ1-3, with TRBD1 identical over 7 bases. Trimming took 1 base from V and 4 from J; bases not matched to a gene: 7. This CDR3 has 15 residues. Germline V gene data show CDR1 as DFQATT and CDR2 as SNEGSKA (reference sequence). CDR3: CSARVNGQEGNTIYF. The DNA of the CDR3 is TGCAGTGCTAGAGTCAACGGACAGGAAGGAAACACCATATATTTT.

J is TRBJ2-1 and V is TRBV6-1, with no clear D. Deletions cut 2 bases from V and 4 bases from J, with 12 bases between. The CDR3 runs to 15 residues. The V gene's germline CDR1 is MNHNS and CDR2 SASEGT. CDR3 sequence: CASSELGTFYNEQFF. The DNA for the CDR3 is TGTGCCAGCAGTGAACTGGGCACCTTTTACAATGAGCAGTTCTTC.

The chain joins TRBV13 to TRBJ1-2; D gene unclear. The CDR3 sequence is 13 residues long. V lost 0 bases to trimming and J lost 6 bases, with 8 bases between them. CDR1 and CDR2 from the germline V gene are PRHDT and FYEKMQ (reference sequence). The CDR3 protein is CASSLGNRNGYTF. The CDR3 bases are TGTGCCAGCAGCTTAGGTAATAGGAATGGCTACACCTTC.

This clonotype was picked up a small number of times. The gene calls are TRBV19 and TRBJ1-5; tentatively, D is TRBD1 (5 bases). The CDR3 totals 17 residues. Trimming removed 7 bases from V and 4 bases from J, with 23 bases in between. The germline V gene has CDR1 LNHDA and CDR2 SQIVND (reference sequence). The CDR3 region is CASKTYYGEGPNQPQHF. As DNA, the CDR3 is TGTGCCAGTAAAACTTACTATGGGGAGGGGCCTAATCAGCCCCAGCATTTT.

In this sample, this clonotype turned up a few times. For the CDR3, the DNA is TGTGCCACCAGCAGAACCCCTAGGGTTGAGCAGTTCTTC. Its protein product is CATSRTPRVEQFF. The rearrangement uses TRBV15 and TRBJ2-1, with D uncertain. The CDR3 consists of 13 residues. V was pared by 2 bases and J by 9 bases, with 11 bases between. CDR1 and CDR2 (germline): LNHNV, YYDKDF (reference sequence).